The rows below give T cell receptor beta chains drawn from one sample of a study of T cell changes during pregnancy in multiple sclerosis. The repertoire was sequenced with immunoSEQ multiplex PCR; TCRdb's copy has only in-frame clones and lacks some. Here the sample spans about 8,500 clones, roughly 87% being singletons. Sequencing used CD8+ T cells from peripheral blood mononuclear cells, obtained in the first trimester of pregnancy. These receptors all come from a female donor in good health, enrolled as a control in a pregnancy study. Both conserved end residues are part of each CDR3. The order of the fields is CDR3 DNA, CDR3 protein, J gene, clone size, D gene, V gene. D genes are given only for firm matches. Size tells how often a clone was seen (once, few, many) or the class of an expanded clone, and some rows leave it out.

TGTGCCAGCCATCGGACAGGGGGACACTACGAGCAGTACTTC | CASHRTGGHYEQYF | TRBJ2-7 | - | TRBD1 | TRBV27
TGTGCCAGCAGCTTTATGGGACACATGAACACTGAAGCTTTCTTT | CASSFMGHMNTEAFF | TRBJ1-1 | - | - | TRBV13
TGTGCCATCAGTGAGGGCGCAGGTGAGAGTCCCCAGCATTTT | CAISEGAGESPQHF | TRBJ1-5 | - | - | TRBV10-3
TGTGCCAGCAGCTTGACAGGCCCTACGTATTCTTATTATGGCTACACCTTC | CASSLTGPTYSYYGYTF | TRBJ1-2 | - | - | TRBV7-8
TGTGCCAGCAGACAGGGGATGATGCCCGAGCAGTACTTC | CASRQGMMPEQYF | TRBJ2-7 | - | TRBD1 | TRBV28
TGTGCCATCATGGACAGGGCAGGGGAGCAGTACTTC | CAIMDRAGEQYF | TRBJ2-7 | - | TRBD1 | TRBV27
TGTGCCAGCAGTTCGGACAGGGGGTTACGTCAGCCCCAGCATTTT | CASSSDRGLRQPQHF | TRBJ1-5 | - | TRBD1 | TRBV6-5
TGTGCCACCAGCAGAGAAGGGGGTGACACTGAAGCTTTCTTT | CATSREGGDTEAFF | TRBJ1-1 | - | - | TRBV15
TGTGCCACCCGGGAGGGCTACGAGCAGTACTTC | CATREGYEQYF | TRBJ2-7 | - | TRBD2 | TRBV2
TGTGCCAGCAGCTTCCTTTCGTACAATGAGCAGTTCTTC | CASSFLSYNEQFF | TRBJ2-1 | - | - | TRBV5-4
TGTGGATGGCAGGGATTCTACAATGAGCAGTTCTTC | CGWQGFYNEQFF | TRBJ2-1 | - | - | TRBV7-6
TGCGCCAGCAGTGAGCCTGACAGGGAAACATACAATGAGCAGTTCTTC | CASSEPDRETYNEQFF | TRBJ2-1 | - | TRBD1 | TRBV10-2
TGTGCCAGTGGGGCGGCGGGGGGTTCGGATTACGGCTACACCTTC | CASGAAGGSDYGYTF | TRBJ1-2 | - | - | TRBV19
TGTGCCAGCAGCTTAAGGATTGCCGGGAACGAGCAGTACTTC | CASSLRIAGNEQYF | TRBJ2-7 | - | - | TRBV13
TGTGCCAGCAGCCCAGCGGGAAGCTCCTACGAGCAGTACTTC | CASSPAGSSYEQYF | TRBJ2-7 | - | TRBD2 | TRBV27
TGTGCCAGCAGCTCCCTGGGACTAGCGGGAGGCCGGAGCACAGATACGCAGTATTTT | CASSSLGLAGGRSTDTQYF | TRBJ2-3 | - | TRBD2 | TRBV13
TGTGCCAGCAGTGTTGAGGTTAGCGGTCCAGATACGCAGTATTTT | CASSVEVSGPDTQYF | TRBJ2-3 | - | - | TRBV6-1
TGTGCCAGCAGTGAAAATGGGCAAGGACTAGTAACAGATACGCAGTATTTT | CASSENGQGLVTDTQYF | TRBJ2-3 | - | TRBD2 | TRBV6-1
TGCAGCGTTGCGTTGGGGACAGGGGGGATCGAACTGTTTTTT | CSVALGTGGIELFF | TRBJ1-4 | - | TRBD1 | TRBV29-1
TGTGCCAGCAGCTCCTCTGGCGGGAGGGAGGCAGATACGCAGTATTTT | CASSSSGGREADTQYF | TRBJ2-3 | - | TRBD2 | TRBV7-9
TGTGCCTGGAGTGTTTCCCGGGGTATTGAGGAAAAACTGTTTTTT | CAWSVSRGIEEKLFF | TRBJ1-4 | - | - | TRBV30
TGTGCCAGCAGCCAACAGGGAGGGTCTAACTATGGCTACACCTTC | CASSQQGGSNYGYTF | TRBJ1-2 | few | - | TRBV6-4
TGCGCCAGCAGCCAAGGGCAGGGGGCGCACACAGATACGCAGTATTTT | CASSQGQGAHTDTQYF | TRBJ2-3 | - | TRBD1 | TRBV4-1